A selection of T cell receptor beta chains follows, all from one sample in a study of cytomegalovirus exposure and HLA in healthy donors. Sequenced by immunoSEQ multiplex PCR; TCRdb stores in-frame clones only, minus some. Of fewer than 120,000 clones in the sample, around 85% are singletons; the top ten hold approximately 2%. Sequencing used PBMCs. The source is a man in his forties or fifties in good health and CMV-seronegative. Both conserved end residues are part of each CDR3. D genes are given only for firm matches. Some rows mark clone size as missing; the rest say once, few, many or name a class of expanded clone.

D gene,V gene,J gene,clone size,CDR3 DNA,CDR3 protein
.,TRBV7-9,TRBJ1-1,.,TGTTCCAGCAGCCCAAATCGTGGGACACCCTCCTTT,CSSSPNRGTPSF
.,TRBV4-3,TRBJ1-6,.,TGCGCCAGCAGCCTGGGGACAATTAATAATTCACCCCTCCACTTT,CASSLGTINNSPLHF
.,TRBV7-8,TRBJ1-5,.,TGTGCCAGCAGTACCATACAGGGAAGGAGCAATCAGCCCCAGCATTTT,CASSTIQGRSNQPQHF
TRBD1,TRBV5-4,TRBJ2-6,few,TGTGCCAGCAACGGACAGGGACCTTCTGGGGCCAACGTCCTGACTTTC,CASNGQGPSGANVLTF
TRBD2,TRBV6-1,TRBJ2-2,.,TGTGCCAGCACTTTACTAGCGCCGGGGCCCGGGGAGCTGTTTTTT,CASTLLAPGPGELFF
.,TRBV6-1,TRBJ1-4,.,TGTGCCACCAGAAGGGACACCTGGTCGGGGGAAAAACTGTTTTTT,CATRRDTWSGEKLFF
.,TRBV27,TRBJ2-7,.,TGTGCCAGCAGTCCAGGACAGACCGAGCAGTACTTC,CASSPGQTEQYF
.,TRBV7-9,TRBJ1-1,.,TGTGCCAGCAGCCCGGGACATTCGAACACTGAAGCTTTCTTT,CASSPGHSNTEAFF
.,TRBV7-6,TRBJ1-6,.,TGTGCCAGCAGCGCCCTCCCCGGGATCGGGGATTCACCCCTCCACTTT,CASSALPGIGDSPLHF
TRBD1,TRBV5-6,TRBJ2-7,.,TGTGCCAGCAGCTTAAGACAGGGGAGTTACTACGAGCAGTACTTC,CASSLRQGSYYEQYF
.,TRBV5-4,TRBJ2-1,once,TGTGCCAGCAGCTTTCAAGGGAACAGGGCCAATGAGCAGTTCTTC,CASSFQGNRANEQFF
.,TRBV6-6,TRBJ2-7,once,TGTGCCAGCACCCCCGGCAGGCAGAAGGACTACGAGCAGTACTTC,CASTPGRQKDYEQYF
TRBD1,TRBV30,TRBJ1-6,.,TGTGCCTGGAGTGCTCAGGGGGGTTCACCCCTCCACTTT,CAWSAQGGSPLHF
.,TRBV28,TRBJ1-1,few,TGTGCCAGCGACAAACGAAACAGGGCCCGGAACACTGAAGCTTTCTTT,CASDKRNRARNTEAFF
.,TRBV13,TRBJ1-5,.,TGTGCCAGCAGCTTTGGGGCCGCAAAAGGCGCTCAGCCCCAGCATTTT,CASSFGAAKGAQPQHF
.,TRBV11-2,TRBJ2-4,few,TGTGCCAGCCGGGGTTTAGCCAAAAACATTCAGTACTTC,CASRGLAKNIQYF
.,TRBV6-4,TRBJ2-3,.,TGTGCCAGCAGTGTAGAGGGAGGCACAGATACGCAGTATTTT,CASSVEGGTDTQYF
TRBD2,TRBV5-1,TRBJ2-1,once,TGCGCCAGCAGCCCGGGACTAGAGTACAATGAGCAGTTCTTC,CASSPGLEYNEQFF
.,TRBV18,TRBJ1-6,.,TGTGCCAGCTCACCGGAAACAGGGAAAGGACCCCTCCACTTT,CASSPETGKGPLHF
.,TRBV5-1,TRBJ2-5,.,TGCGCCAGCAGCTTGGGCGGGGCTATACAAGAGACCCAGTACTTC,CASSLGGAIQETQYF
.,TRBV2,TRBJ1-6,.,TGTGCCAGCAGTGACGAGGCGAGCTCCTATAATTCACCCCTCCACTTT,CASSDEASSYNSPLHF
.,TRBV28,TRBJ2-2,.,TGTGCCAGCAGTACTTCAAGAGTTTACACCGGGGAGCTGTTTTTT,CASSTSRVYTGELFF
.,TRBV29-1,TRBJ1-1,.,TGCAGTTGGGGGGGGCAGACTGAAGCTTTCTTT,CSWGGQTEAFF
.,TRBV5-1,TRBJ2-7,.,TGCGCCAGCAGCTTGGACAGGAGTAACTCCTACGAGCAGTACTTC,CASSLDRSNSYEQYF
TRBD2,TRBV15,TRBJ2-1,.,TGTGCCGCCTCTAGCGGCGATGAGCAGTTCTTC,CAASSGDEQFF
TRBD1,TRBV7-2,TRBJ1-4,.,TGTGCCAGCAGCCGACAGGGGGGACTTTTTAATGAAAAACTGTTTTTT,CASSRQGGLFNEKLFF
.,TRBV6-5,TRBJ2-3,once,TGTGCCAGCAGGCTACGGGGGATCACAGATACGCAGTATTTT,CASRLRGITDTQYF
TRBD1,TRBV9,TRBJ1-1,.,TGTGCCAGCAGCTTCCAACAGGGGGGTACTGAAGCTTTCTTT,CASSFQQGGTEAFF
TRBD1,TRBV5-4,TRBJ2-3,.,TGTGCCAGCAGCGCCGCCCTCGCCAGGGGGCCACAAGATACGCAGTATTTT,CASSAALARGPQDTQYF
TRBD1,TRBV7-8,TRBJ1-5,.,TGTGCCAGCAGCCCAAGCGACAGGGGAATCAATCAGCCCCAGCATTTT,CASSPSDRGINQPQHF
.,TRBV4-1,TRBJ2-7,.,TGCGCCAGCAGCCAAGAGCCTGTGGCAGGGCTTCGGGAGCAGTACTTC,CASSQEPVAGLREQYF
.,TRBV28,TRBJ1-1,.,TGTGCCAGCAGTGACAGGTTTCATACTGAAGCTTTCTTT,CASSDRFHTEAFF
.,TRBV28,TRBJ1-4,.,TGTGCCAGCAGATGGCAGGGAGGTGGGGCTAATGAAAAACTGTTTTTT,CASRWQGGGANEKLFF
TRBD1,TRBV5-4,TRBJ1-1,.,TGTGCCAGCAGCCCTGCAGGGGGGAACACTGAAGCTTTCTTT,CASSPAGGNTEAFF
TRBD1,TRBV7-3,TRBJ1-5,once,TGTGCCAGCAGCTCGGGACAGGGTCAACCCCAGCATTTT,CASSSGQGQPQHF
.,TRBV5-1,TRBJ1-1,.,TGCGCCAGCAGCGCCACAGGGCCCACTGAAGCTTTCTTT,CASSATGPTEAFF
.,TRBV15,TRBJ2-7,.,TGTGCCACCAGCAGAGATGAGATGAGCGAGCAGTACTTC,CATSRDEMSEQYF
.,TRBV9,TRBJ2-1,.,TGTGCCAGCAGCCCAGGAAGCCATTCCAATGAGCAGTTCTTC,CASSPGSHSNEQFF
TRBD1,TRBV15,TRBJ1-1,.,TGTGCCACCGAAGGAGGGGGCAAGAACACTGAAGCTTTCTTT,CATEGGGKNTEAFF
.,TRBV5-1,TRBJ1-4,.,TGCGCCAGCTGCCTTACCTCGGACAGAGGTGAAAAACTGTTTTTT,CASCLTSDRGEKLFF
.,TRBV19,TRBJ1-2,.,TGTGCCAGCCAGGATTACTATGGCTACACCTTC,CASQDYYGYTF
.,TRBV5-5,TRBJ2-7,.,TGTGCCAGCAGAGACCTGCGCGGGCGGTTCGAGCAGTACTTC,CASRDLRGRFEQYF
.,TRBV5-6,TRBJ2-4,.,TGTGCCAGCAGCTTGGGGTCAGGGGCAGCCAAAAACATTCAGTACTTC,CASSLGSGAAKNIQYF
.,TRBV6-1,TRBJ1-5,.,TGTGCCAGCAGTGATTACGGGGTCCCCTTTAGCAATCAGCCCCAGCATTTT,CASSDYGVPFSNQPQHF
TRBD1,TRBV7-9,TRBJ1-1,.,TGTGCCAGCAGCTTACGGACAGGGTGGGACACTGAAGCTTTCTTT,CASSLRTGWDTEAFF
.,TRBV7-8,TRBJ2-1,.,TGTGCCAGCAGCTTAGCCGAGGCCCTTGAGCAGTTCTTC,CASSLAEALEQFF
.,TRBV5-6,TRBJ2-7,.,TGTGCCAGCAGCTGGGGCCGGGGAGGTGGATTTAAGGAGCAGTACTTC,CASSWGRGGGFKEQYF
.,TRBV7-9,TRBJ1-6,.,TGTGCCAGCAGCTTTTTTTCCCAGATCAAGTCACCCCTCCACTTT,CASSFFSQIKSPLHF
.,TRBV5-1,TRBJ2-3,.,TGCGCCAGCAGCTTGGACGGAGGAGGTACGCAGTATTTT,CASSLDGGGTQYF
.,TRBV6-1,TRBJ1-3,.,TGTGCCAGCAAGATAGGACTCACTGGAAACACCATATATTTT,CASKIGLTGNTIYF
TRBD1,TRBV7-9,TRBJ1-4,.,TGTGCCAGCAGCTTAGACCTGGCGATGGGACAGACCCATTTT,CASSLDLAMGQTHF
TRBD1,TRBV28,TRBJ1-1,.,TGTGCCAGCAGTTTGACCGGGACAGGGGGCACTAGGACTGAAGCTTTCTTT,CASSLTGTGGTRTEAFF
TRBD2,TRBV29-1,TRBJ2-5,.,TGCAGCGCCTATAGCGGGGCGGAGACCCAGTACTTC,CSAYSGAETQYF
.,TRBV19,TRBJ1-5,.,TGTGCCAGTAGTTCACAGGGCGGCCAGCCCCAGCATTTT,CASSSQGGQPQHF
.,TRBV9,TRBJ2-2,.,TGTGCCAGCAGCGGAAGCTCGAACACCGGGGAGCTGTTTTTT,CASSGSSNTGELFF
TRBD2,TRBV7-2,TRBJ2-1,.,TGTGCCAGCATGGGTGGCGGGGGGTACAATGAGCAGTTCTTC,CASMGGGGYNEQFF
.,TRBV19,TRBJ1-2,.,TGTGCCAGTACCCGAACCGGGGGTTTGCGGCTGGGCTACACCTTC,CASTRTGGLRLGYTF
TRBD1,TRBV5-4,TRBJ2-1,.,TGTGCCAGCAGCCCGGGACAGGGGAAGAGGGATGAGCAGTTCTTC,CASSPGQGKRDEQFF